The sequence of this TCR beta chain was determined in a study of blood T cell repertoires in COVID-19. Study summary: From the United States, Italy and Spain came samples of acute and convalescent COVID-19. Sample material is recorded as cDNA or gDNA derived from T cells, B-cell-depleted T cells, or PBMCs.

Original methodology: From reference gene primer amplification, estimates of nucleated cell counts were derived. Some clones are missing from TCRdb's copy, which holds only in-frame ones; the method was immunoSEQ multiplex PCR. That table is the source of V, J and clone size, and D and trimming were worked out from the DNA. The sample carries approximately 260,000 clones, around 90% recorded once. With 2 bases clipped from V and 8 bases from J, the junction kept 7 bases outside the gene matches. The CDR3 runs to 14 residues. Germline V gene sequence: CDR1 MNHEY, CDR2 SMNVEV (reference sequence). The TCR originated in a woman in her 70s with COVID-19, enrolled during active disease. The sequenced material came from peripheral blood. This rearrangement joins TRBV27 to TRBJ1-2, with 8 bases matching TRBD1. CDR3 in DNA: TGTGCCAGCAGTTTACTGGACAGGGCGGGCGGCTACACCTTC. It translates to CASSLLDRAGGYTF.